This T cell receptor (beta chain) came from a study of blood T cells in healthy people across ages. In germline, CDR1 is DFQATT, CDR2 SNEGSKA (reference sequence). V dropped 4 bases and J dropped 2; count of bases not matched to a gene: 8. The CDR3 is 15 amino acids. This clonotype was counted only a few times. Its antigen is unidentified. The study recruited healthy Caucasian donors from Russia who were aged about 6 to 90. Then a second PCR, running about 6 to 11 cycles, was carried out with a sample-barcoded 5' primer and a J-beta primer mix. Every sample gave at least 2.5 million paired-end reads containing CDR3. One entry per CDR3 protein, called by TCRdb with MiXCR from the 5' RACE reads. The repertoire holds some 780,000 distinct CDR3 sequences, 56% seen once, with around 24% in the top ten. Study results and limitations: Researchers judged that diversity estimates from one million T cells fell short of true values.

The receptor was isolated from a man aged 40-49 years in good health. The sequencing input was blood. The chain links TRBV20-1 to TRBJ2-3, with TRBD2 matching 8 bases. The CDR3 here is CSATLGREDTDTQYF. The CDR3 nucleotides read TGCAGTGCTACACTCGGGCGGGAGGACACAGATACGCAGTATTTT.